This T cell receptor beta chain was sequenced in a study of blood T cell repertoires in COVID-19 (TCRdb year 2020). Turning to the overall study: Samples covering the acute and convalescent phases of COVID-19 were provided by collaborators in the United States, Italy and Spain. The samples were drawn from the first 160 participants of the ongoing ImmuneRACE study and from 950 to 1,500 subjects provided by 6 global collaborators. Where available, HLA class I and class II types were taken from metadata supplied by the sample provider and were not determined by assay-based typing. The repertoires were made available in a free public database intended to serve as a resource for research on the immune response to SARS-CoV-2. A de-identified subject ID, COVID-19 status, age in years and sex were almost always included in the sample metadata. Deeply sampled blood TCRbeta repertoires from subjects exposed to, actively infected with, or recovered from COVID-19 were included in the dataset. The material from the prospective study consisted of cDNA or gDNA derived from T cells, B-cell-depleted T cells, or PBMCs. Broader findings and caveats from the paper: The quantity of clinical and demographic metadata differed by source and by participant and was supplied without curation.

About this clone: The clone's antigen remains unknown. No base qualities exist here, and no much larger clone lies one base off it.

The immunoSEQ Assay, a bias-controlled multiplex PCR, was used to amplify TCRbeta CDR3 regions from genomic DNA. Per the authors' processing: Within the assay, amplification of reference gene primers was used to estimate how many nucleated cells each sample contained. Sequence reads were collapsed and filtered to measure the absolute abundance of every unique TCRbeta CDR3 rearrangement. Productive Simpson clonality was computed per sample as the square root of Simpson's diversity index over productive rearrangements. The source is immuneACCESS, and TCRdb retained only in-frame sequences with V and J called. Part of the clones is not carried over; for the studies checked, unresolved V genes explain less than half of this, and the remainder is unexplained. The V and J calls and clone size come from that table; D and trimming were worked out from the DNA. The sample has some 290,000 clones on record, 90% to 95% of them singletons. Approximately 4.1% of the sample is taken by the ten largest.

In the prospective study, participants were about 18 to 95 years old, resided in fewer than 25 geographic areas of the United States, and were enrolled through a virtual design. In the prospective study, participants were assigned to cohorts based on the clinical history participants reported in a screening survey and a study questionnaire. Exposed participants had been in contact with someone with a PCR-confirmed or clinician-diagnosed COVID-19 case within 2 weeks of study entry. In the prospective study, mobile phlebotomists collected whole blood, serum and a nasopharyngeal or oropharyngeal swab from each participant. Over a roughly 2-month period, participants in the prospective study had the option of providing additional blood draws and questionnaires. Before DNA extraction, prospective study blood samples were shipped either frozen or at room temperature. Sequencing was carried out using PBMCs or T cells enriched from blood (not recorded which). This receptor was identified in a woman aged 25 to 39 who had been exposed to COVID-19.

CDR3 protein: CASRKQGAGEAFF. The DNA sequence follows: TGTGCCAGCAGGAAACAGGGGGCTGGGGAAGCTTTCTTT. Rearrangement joined TRBV3-1 (or the pseudogene TRBV3-2) to TRBJ1-1, and TRBD1 matches 9 of the central bases. The CDR3 measures 13 amino acids from cysteine to phenylalanine. The kept DNA is CDR3 alone, 39 bases in frame from the first base. CDR1 is given as LGHDT and CDR2 as YNNKEL, both from the germline V gene (reference sequence). V trim: 6 bases; J trim: 8 bases; unmatched bases: 7.